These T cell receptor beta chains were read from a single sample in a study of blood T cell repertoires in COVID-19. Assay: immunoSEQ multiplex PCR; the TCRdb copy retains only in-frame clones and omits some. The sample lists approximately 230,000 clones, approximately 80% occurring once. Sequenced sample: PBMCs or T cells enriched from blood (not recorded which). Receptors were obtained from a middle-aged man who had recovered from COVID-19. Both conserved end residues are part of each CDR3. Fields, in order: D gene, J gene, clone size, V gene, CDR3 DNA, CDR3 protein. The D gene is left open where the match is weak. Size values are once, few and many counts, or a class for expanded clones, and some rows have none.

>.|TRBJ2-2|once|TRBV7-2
TGTGCCAGCAGCCTGGGGGCAGGGTCGAGAACCGGGGAGCTGTTTTTT
CASSLGAGSRTGELFF
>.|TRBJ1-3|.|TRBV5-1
TGCGCCAGCAGCTTGGAGGGGTACTCTGGAAACACCATATATTTT
CASSLEGYSGNTIYF
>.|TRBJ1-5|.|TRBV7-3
TGTGCCAGCAGCACCGGTCCGAATCAGCCCCAGCATTTT
CASSTGPNQPQHF
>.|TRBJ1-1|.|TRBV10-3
TGTGCCATCAGTGAGCCGTTGCTAGTGGGTCTAAACGCTGAAGCTTTCTTT
CAISEPLLVGLNAEAFF
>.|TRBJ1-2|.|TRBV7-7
TGTGCCAGCAGCTTAACCCAGGGAACCAACTATGGCTACACCTTC
CASSLTQGTNYGYTF
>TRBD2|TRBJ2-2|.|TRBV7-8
TGTGCCAGCAGCCCCCTCCGAGGACTAGCGGGGGGGCACGGGGAGCTGTTTTTT
CASSPLRGLAGGHGELFF
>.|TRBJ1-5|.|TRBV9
TGTGCCAGCAGCGTATCCGGGAATAGCAATCAGCCCCAGCATTTT
CASSVSGNSNQPQHF
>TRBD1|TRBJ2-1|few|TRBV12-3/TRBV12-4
TGTGCCAGCAGTTTGCCAGGGGGCCTAGAGCAGTTCTTC
CASSLPGGLEQFF
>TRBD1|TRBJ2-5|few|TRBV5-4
TGTGCCAGCAGCTGGTTGGGACAGGGGGTTTACGAGACCCAGTACTTC
CASSWLGQGVYETQYF
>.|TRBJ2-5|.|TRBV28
TGTGCCAGCAGCACCGACAGACAAGAGACCCAGTACTTC
CASSTDRQETQYF
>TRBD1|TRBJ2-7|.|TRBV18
TGTGCCAGCTCTCAAGGACAGGGGAGGACCTACGAGCAGTACTTC
CASSQGQGRTYEQYF
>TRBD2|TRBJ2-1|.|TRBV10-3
TGTGCCATCAGTGTTTCGGGAGGCGATGAGCAGTTCTTC
CAISVSGGDEQFF
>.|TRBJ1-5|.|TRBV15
TGTGCCACCGAGGCAGGCAATCAGCCCCAGCATTTT
CATEAGNQPQHF
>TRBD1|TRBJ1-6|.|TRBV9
TGTGCCAGCAGCGCGGACAGGGTTTCCTATAATTCACCCCTCCACTTT
CASSADRVSYNSPLHF
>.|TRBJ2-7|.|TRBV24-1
TGTGCCACCAGTGATTCAGGCAGATACTACGAGCAGTACTTC
CATSDSGRYYEQYF
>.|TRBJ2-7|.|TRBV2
TGTGCCAGCAGTGAAGAGATGGGCTCCGAGCAGTACTTC
CASSEEMGSEQYF
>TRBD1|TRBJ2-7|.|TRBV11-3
TGTGCCAGCAGCAACACCCGACAGGGGGAACCCTACGAGCAGTACTTC
CASSNTRQGEPYEQYF